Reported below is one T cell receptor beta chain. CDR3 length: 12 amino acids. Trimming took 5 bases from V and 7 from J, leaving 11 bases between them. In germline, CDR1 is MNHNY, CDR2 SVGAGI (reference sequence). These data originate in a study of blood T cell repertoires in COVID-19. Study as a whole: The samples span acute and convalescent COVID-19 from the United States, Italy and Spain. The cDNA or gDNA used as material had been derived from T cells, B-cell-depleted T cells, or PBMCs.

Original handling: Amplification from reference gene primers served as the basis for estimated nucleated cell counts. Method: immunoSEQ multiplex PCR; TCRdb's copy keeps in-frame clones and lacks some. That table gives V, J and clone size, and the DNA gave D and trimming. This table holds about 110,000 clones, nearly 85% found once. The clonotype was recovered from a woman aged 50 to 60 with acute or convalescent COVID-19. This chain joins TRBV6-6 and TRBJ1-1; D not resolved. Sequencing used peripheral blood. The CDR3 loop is CASSPAAVEAFF. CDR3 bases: TGTGCCAGCAGTCCCGCTGCGGTTGAAGCTTTCTTT.